These 2 T cell receptor beta chains share one sample of origin, sequenced in a study of T cell repertoires in cytomegalovirus infection. TCRdb redid the calling of the reads with MiXCR, one entry per CDR3 protein. Here the sample spans some 280,000 distinct CDR3 sequences, roughly an eighth being singletons. The sequencing sample was made of PBMCs. Receptors originate from a human donor in good health (CMV status not recorded). Some clones in this sample may be carry-over from other donors' samples.

The chain uses TRBV12-5 and TRBJ2-1; TRBD1 is a possible D gene (6 bases). Germline CDR1 LGHNT, CDR2 FRNRAP. The CDR3 covers 15 residues. V was cut by 3 bases and J by 4 bases, with 13 bases left in between. CDR3: CASGFGQIEYNEQFF. CDR3 nucleotides: TGTGCTAGTGGTTTCGGACAGATAGAATACAATGAGCAGTTCTTC.

This clonotype has ten or more counts. The chain couples TRBV24-1 to TRBJ2-2, with D unclear. The CDR3 runs to 16 residues. Germline CDR1 KGHDR, CDR2 SFDVKD. V lost 5 bases, J lost 4 bases, and 16 bases lay in between. CDR3 DNA sequence: TGTGCCACCAGTGTCAACACATATAAGCCCACCGGGGAGCTGTTTTTT. Amino acid sequence: CATSVNTYKPTGELFF.